This T cell receptor (beta chain) was captured by sequencing in a study of T cell repertoires in cytomegalovirus infection. Across the whole study: It was the public TCR beta signatures that indicated both CMV infection and matching HLA type.

General study points: HLA-C-restricted CMV clonotypes gave the most frequent clonotype in two of eight donors. Of the TCR beta families, the public ones yielded a cumulative frequency that identified carriers of CMV plus the relevant HLA.

In the case of this clonotype: Its antigen is unidentified.

The CDR3 is made up of 14 amino acids. V lost 5 bases and J lost 14, with 22 bases in between. Germline V gives CDR1 SGHVT, CDR2 SQSDAQ. TCRdb re-analysed the reads in MiXCR, keeping a single row per CDR3 protein. This repertoire shows some 700,000 distinct CDR3 sequences, under 40% found once; its top ten account for about 2.8%. Sequenced material: PBMCs. This sequence originates from a human donor in good health (CMV status not recorded). Some clones in this sample may be carry-over from other donors' samples. The rearrangement joins TRBV7-4 to TRBJ2-1, with D tentatively TRBD2 (6 bases). CDR3 sequence (DNA): TGTGCCAGCAGCCCCTCCGGGGGTAGGAATGACAAGTTCTTC. The encoded protein is CASSPSGGRNDKFF.